This T cell receptor (beta chain) originates from a study of cytomegalovirus exposure and HLA in healthy donors (dated by TCRdb to the late 2010s). Context from the whole study: In an earlier analysis of 450 to 750 of the donors, 276 Gb of sequence data and some 100 million unique TCR beta sequences from about 179 million T cells were reported. Donor age, sex, ethnicity and CMV serostatus were collected together with the repertoire data. The study combined high-throughput TCR immunosequencing, statistical association of individual TCRs with disease status, and machine learning to predict cytomegalovirus infection status. About five DR-DQ haplotypes were treated as single units for association and clustering because of strong linkage in the cohort. The study used immunosequencing to profile the T cell repertoires of about 670 subjects and linked those repertoires to cytomegalovirus serostatus. An early release covering about 600 HLA-typed donors comprised about 300 gigabases of sequencing data and some 79 million unique TCR sequences. All discovery cohort repertoires had been generated on a single sequencing platform. Among about 400 genotyped donors of the cohort, an average of approximately 200,000 unique TCR beta nucleotide sequences was sequenced per donor, of which approximately 18% were non-productive. Among the roughly 410 genotyped donors, roughly 80% belonged to the genetic ancestry cluster associated with self-reported Caucasian donors. To decide whether each TCR beta V gene segment behaved as functional or pseudogenic, an earlier analysis of some 540 of the donors relied on high-throughput TCR beta sequencing. To study patterns of TCR occurrence, a later analysis re-analyzed previously published TCR beta repertoires from around 660 donors and added high-resolution HLA genotyping. Rather than drawing on any new phenotypic data, the later analysis identified candidate immune exposures from TCR beta sequences and the way those sequences occurred across donors. A later genetic analysis took genome-wide SNP genotypes for about 55% of the roughly 700 donors and used that subset as a discovery cohort. Besides the first cohort of 666 subjects, a separate validation cohort made up of about 120 different subjects was used. HLA typing included class I and class II loci at four-digit resolution. The study aimed to test whether cataloging public T cell receptors could reveal signatures of past pathogen exposure. Typing coverage varied by locus: roughly 629-630 donors for A, B, C, DRB1 and DQB1; roughly 510 for DQA1; more than 600 for DPA1; under 490 for DPB1. The study at large found these results: When HLA alleles, especially DR and DQ, strongly co-occurred, attributing TCR associations to individual alleles was difficult. A further reported finding was that TCR beta sequences accurately predicted the HLA-A and HLA-B alleles for most subjects in the first cohort. Because some donors lacked HLA typing at each locus, the association tests relied only on the typed subset. According to a later analysis, TCR association rates differed among HLA loci, with DRB1 alleles showing the most associated TCRs and HLA-C alleles showing the fewest. In a later analysis, most CMV-associated TCR beta chains were found to appear HLA-restricted, with HLA associations seemingly driven largely by CMV exposure. Presence/absence analyses assumed roughly uniform sequencing depth across donors, an assumption that may not hold. A later analysis reported that several top co-occurrence clusters appeared linked to parvovirus B19, influenza, CMV and Epstein-Barr virus. Because counts were too low, roughly 17 rarely observed V segments, including chromosome 9 orphons, were left out of the earlier analysis of 587 of the donors. Some IMGT-functional V segments, including TRBV6-2 and TRBV6-3, could not be told apart with the 87-base-pair reads, so those segments were excluded. The classifier was reported to diagnose cytomegalovirus status with high specificity and sensitivity in both the original and validation cohorts. Linkage disequilibrium might explain the correlated functional status among segregating V segments, but an unknown experimental factor could not be ruled out. The authors suggested that the approach could potentially be generalized to other disease states and immunological phenotypes. In this cohort, only TCR beta chains were sequenced, and detectable features were limited by the absence of alpha or paired-chain data. Specific HLA alleles were associated with 16,951 TCR beta sequences at a false discovery rate of 0.05 in a later analysis. The only immune exposure information available for the cohort was CMV serostatus. The study gave a list of under 200 TCR beta chains associated with cytomegalovirus. According to a later genetic analysis, donors in an Asian-associated ancestry cluster had fewer N-insertions in productive TCRs than the approximately 710-donor mean. A later genetic analysis associated a missense DCLRE1C variant with V-gene and J-gene trimming of TCR beta chains, and an independent cohort replicated the association. Broadly in line with IMGT annotations, most TCR beta V segments showed up in productive rearrangements about 87% or about 30% of the time in an earlier analysis of 450 to 750 of the donors. A few of the identified cytomegalovirus-associated TCR beta chains were confirmed in vitro to be specific for cytomegalovirus antigens. Compared with equally common non-associated chains, HLA-associated TCR beta chains in a later analysis were more clonally expanded and had lower generation probabilities. Most TCR sequences were observed very rarely across donors, whereas some public TCRs were present in many individuals. A cluster of highly shared sequence variants was judged likely to represent a technical artifact of the sequencing pipeline.

CDR1 SGHAT and CDR2 FQNNGV are derived from the germline V gene. From the cysteine through the phenylalanine, the CDR3 covers 14 amino acids. Only the CDR3 region is kept as DNA, spanning 42 bases read in frame from base 1. Between the V and J ends, shortened by 3 bases and 4 bases respectively, the junction contains 9 bases. The library was built by means of the immunoSEQ multiplex PCR assay. For the multiplex PCR, a mixture combining 60 forward primers for TCR Vbeta segments and 13 reverse primers for TCR Jbeta segments was used. Amplification of the CDR3 region of rearranged TCR beta genes was performed with a multiplex PCR assay on genomic DNA. On the Illumina HiSeq System, the amplified TCR beta libraries were sequenced as 87-base-pair reads. The paper's data handling went like this. Across the 500 to 850 repertoires, a later analysis counted 80 million or so unique TCR beta chains, roughly 11 million of which were shared by at least two donors. To remove PCR and sequencing errors, raw reads were error-corrected and collapsed into unique sequences using a nearest-neighbor algorithm that merged closely related sequences. Alignment of CDR3 sequences to IMGT reference sequences was used to assign V, D and J gene segments. For a sequence to be retained, at least a six-nucleotide match to both a V gene segment and a J gene segment was required. A rearrangement counted as productive if the CDR3 had no stop codons and remained in frame with V and J, and every other rearrangement counted as non-productive. CDR3 was defined according to IMGT convention as the region running from the second conserved V-encoded cysteine to the conserved J-encoded phenylalanine. The earlier analysis of 500 to 650 of the donors excluded any sequence lacking an unambiguous match to a single V gene segment. In an earlier analysis of 587 of the donors, V segments were called functional above 56.7% productive rearrangements and were called segregating when the between-donor standard deviation exceeded 5%. A statistical classification framework was developed to diagnose cytomegalovirus status using the catalog of TCR beta chain sequences. In a later analysis, TCR nucleotide sequences were compared against IMGT/GENE-DB human TR gene sequences so that V and J genes could be assigned. A later analysis assigned CDR3 sequences and most-parsimonious VDJ recombination scenarios with the TCRdist pipeline. In a later analysis, each TCR beta chain was defined by its CDR3 amino acid sequence together with its V-gene family, and reads without a unique V-gene family were excluded. A later analysis removed 592 highly shared, low-generation-probability nucleotide sequences to deal with suspected cross-contamination and a sequencing artifact. In a later analysis, a clonal expansion index for each public chain was calculated from normalized within-repertoire ranks of inferred template counts. In a later analysis, generation probabilities were computed with a VDJ recombination model fitted to out-of-frame rearrangements, and the resulting probabilities were checked against IGoR. Hypergeometric tests were used in a later analysis to score TCR-TCR, TCR-HLA and TCR-CMV co-occurrence, with a repertoire-size bias correction applied to the TCR pairs. In a later analysis, false discovery rates were estimated by permuting HLA or CMV assignments 20 times. In a later analysis, co-occurring TCRs were grouped using DBSCAN, and TCRdist sequence similarity was added for clustering within HLA-allele-positive subsets. For co-occurrence clustering, repertoires with fewer than 30,000 or more than 120,000 public chains were excluded, along with 5 or 6 repertoires with anomalous nucleotide sharing. TCRdb's version of the immuneACCESS table is confined to in-frame rearrangements and falls short of the full clone set. An unresolved V gene accounts for under half of the shortfall where checked; the remainder is of unknown origin. Clone size and the V and J calls come from that table; the DNA yielded D and trimming. This sample lists approximately 190,000 clones; roughly 80% were detected once. The ten biggest clones cover approximately 2.4% of the sample.

The cohort comprised approximately 700 healthy bone marrow donors. All cohort members were sampled while nominally healthy, although unrecorded immune exposures were likely present. The donor tested CMV seropositive, placing the donor among the 290 or so seropositive members of the cohort. Every donor gave a peripheral blood sample, and the peripheral blood mononuclear cells from that sample were used for TCR beta sequencing. Genomic DNA extraction from the blood cell samples was performed with the Qiagen DNeasy Blood Extraction Kit. With regard to this clone: What antigen it recognizes has not been identified. Base qualities are not provided; no much larger clone lies one nucleotide away.

The sequence joins TRBV11-2 to TRBJ2-2; no confident D gene assignment can be made. The receptor was isolated from a woman aged 45 to 65 in good health and CMV-seropositive. Material for sequencing was PBMCs. The nucleotides read TGTGCCAGCAGCTTCCAGAGGAGCACCGGGGAGCTGTTTTTT. It specifies CASSFQRSTGELFF.